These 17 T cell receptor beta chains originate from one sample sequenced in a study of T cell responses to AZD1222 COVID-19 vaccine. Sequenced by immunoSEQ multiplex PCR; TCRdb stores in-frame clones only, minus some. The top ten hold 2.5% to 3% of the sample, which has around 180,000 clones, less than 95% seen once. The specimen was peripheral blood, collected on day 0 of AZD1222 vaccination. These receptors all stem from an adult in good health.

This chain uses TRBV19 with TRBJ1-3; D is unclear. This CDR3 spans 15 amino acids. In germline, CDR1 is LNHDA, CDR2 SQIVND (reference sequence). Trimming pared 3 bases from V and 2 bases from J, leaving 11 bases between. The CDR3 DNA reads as TGTGCCAGTAGTATCTTCTCTGGGGCTGGAAACACCATATATTTT. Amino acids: CASSIFSGAGNTIYF. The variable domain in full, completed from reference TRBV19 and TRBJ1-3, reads DGGITQSPKYLFRKEGQNVTLSCEQNLNHDAMYWYRQDPGQGLRLIYYSQIVNDFQKGDIAEGYSVSREKKESFPLTVTSAQKNPTAFYLCASSIFSGAGNTIYFGEGSWLTVV.

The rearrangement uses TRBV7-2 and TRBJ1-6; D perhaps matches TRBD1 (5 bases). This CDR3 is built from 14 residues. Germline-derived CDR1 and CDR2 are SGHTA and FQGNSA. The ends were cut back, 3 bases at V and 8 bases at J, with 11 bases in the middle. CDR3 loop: CASSFGTGDSPLHF. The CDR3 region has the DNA TGTGCCAGCAGCTTCGGGACGGGAGATTCACCCCTCCACTTT.

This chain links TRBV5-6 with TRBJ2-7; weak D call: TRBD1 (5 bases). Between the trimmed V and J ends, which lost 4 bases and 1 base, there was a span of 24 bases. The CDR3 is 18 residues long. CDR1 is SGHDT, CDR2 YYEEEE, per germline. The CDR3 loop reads CASSPVSGQGAFSYEQYF. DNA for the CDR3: TGTGCCAGCAGCCCCGTGAGTGGTCAGGGCGCTTTTTCCTACGAGCAGTACTTC.

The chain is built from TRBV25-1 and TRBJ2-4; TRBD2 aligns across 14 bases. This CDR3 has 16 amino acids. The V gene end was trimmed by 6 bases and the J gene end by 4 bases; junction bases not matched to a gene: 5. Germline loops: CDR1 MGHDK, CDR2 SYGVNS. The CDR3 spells CASSSGTSGSKNIQYF. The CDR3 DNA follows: TGTGCCAGCAGCTCGGGGACTAGCGGGAGTAAAAACATTCAGTACTTC.

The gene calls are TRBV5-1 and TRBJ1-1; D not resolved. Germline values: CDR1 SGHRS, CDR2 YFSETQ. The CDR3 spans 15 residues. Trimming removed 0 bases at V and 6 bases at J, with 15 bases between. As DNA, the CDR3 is TGCGCCAGCAGCTTGGCCAAGGTAGGGAGATCTGAAGCTTTCTTT. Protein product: CASSLAKVGRSEAFF. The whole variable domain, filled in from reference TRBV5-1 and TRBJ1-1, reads KAGVTQTPRYLIKTRGQQVTLSCSPISGHRSVSWYQQTPGQGLQFLFEYFSETQRNKGNFPGRFSGRQFSNSRSEMNVSTLELGDSALYLCASSLAKVGRSEAFFGQGTRLTVV.

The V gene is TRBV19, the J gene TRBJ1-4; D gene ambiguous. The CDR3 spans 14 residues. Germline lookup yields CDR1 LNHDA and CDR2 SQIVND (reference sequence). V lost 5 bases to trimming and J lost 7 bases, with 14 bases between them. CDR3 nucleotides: TGTGCCAGTAGTCCTATAGGGAAGGCTGAAAAACTGTTTTTT. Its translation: CASSPIGKAEKLFF.

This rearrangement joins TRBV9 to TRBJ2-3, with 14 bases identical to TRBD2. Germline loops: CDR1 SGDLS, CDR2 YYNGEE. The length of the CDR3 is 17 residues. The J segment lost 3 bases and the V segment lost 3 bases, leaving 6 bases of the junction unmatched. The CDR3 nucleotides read TGTGCCAGCAGCGCTCGACTAGCGGGGGGGAATACAGATACGCAGTATTTT. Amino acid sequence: CASSARLAGGNTDTQYF. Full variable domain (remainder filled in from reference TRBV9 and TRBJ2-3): DSGVTQTPKHLITATGQRVTLRCSPRSGDLSVYWYQQSLDQGLQFLIQYYNGEERAKGNILERFSAQQFPDLHSELNLSSLELGDSALYFCASSARLAGGNTDTQYFGPGTRLTVL.

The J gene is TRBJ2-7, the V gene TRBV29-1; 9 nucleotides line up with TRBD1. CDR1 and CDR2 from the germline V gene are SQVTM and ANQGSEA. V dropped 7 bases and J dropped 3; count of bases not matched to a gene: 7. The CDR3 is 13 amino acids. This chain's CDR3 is CSGGQGTLYEQYF. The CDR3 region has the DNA TGCAGCGGGGGACAGGGAACTCTCTACGAGCAGTACTTC.

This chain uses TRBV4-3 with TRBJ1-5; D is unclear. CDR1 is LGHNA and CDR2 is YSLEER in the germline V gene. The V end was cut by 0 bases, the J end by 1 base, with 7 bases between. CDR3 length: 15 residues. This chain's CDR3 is CASSQDWESNQPQHF. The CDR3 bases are TGCGCCAGCAGCCAAGATTGGGAGAGCAATCAGCCCCAGCATTTT.

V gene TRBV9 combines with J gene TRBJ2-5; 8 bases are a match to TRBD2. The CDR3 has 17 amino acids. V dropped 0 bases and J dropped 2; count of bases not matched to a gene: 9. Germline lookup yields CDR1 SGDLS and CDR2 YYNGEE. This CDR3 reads CASSVATGLGKQETQYF. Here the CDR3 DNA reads TGTGCCAGCAGCGTAGCTACGGGACTAGGGAAACAAGAGACCCAGTACTTC.

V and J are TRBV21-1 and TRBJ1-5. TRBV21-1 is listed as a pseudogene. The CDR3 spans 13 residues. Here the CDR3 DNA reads TGTGCCAGCCAAACGAGGGGCAGACAGCCCCAGCATTTT. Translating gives CASQTRGRQPQHF.

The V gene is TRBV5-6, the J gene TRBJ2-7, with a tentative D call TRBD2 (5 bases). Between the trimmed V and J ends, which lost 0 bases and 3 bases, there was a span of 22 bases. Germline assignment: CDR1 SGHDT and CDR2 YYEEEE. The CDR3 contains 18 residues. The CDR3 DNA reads TGTGCCAGCAGCTTGGGGACCTTGGGGAGTAGATTCGGCTACGAGCAGTACTTC. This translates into CASSLGTLGSRFGYEQYF. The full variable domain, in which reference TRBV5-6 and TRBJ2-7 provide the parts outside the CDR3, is DAGVTQSPTHLIKTRGQQVTLRCSPKSGHDTVSWYQQALGQGPQFIFQYYEEEERQRGNFPDRFSGHQFPNYSSELNVNALLLGDSALYLCASSLGTLGSRFGYEQYFGPGTRLTVT.

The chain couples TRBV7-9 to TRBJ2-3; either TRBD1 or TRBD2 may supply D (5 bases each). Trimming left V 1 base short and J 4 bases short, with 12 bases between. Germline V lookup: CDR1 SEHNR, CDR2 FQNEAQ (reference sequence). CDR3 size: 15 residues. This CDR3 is CASSLGDGWADTQYF. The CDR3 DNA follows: TGTGCCAGCAGCTTAGGGGACGGATGGGCAGATACGCAGTATTTT.

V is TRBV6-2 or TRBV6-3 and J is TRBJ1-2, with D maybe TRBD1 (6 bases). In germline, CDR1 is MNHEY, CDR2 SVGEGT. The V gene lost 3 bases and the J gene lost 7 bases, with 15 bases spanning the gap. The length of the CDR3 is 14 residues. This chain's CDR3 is CASSYSDRFRGYTF. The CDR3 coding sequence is TGTGCCAGCAGTTATTCCGACAGGTTCCGTGGCTACACCTTC.

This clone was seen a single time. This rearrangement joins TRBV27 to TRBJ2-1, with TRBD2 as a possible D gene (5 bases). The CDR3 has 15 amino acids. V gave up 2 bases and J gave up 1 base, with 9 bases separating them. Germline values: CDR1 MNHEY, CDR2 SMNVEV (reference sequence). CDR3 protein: CASSLVGGSYNEQFF. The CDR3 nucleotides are TGTGCCAGCAGTTTAGTCGGCGGGTCCTACAATGAGCAGTTCTTC.

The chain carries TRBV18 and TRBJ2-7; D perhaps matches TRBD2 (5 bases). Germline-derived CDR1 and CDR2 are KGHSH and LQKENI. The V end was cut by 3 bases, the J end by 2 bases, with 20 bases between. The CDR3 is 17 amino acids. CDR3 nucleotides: TGTGCCAGCTCACCGATGGCGGGCGGCTTTATAACCTACGAGCAGTACTTC. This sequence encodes CASSPMAGGFITYEQYF.

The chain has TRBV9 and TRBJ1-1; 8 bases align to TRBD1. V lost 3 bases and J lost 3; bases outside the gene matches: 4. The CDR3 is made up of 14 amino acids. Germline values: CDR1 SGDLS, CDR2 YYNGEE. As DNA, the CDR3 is TGTGCCAGCAGCGCCAACAGGGGGGACACTGAAGCTTTCTTT. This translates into CASSANRGDTEAFF.